This is a list of T cell receptor beta chains from one sample in a study of cytomegalovirus exposure and HLA in healthy donors. Sequencing was performed with immunoSEQ multiplex PCR; in TCRdb, only in-frame clones are kept and a portion is missing. The table lists approximately 150,000 clones, 60% to 80% of them singletons. Sequenced input: PBMCs. Receptor source: a man aged 35 to 55 in good health and CMV-seropositive. Each CDR3 is given with its conserved first and last residue. The D gene is left open where the match is weak.

J gene,CDR3 length,V gene,D gene,CDR3 protein,CDR3 DNA
TRBJ2-2,15,TRBV18,NA,CASSPGNRNTGELFF,TGTGCCAGCTCCCCGGGGAACCGAAACACCGGGGAGCTGTTTTTT
TRBJ1-2,13,TRBV5-4,TRBD1,CASSVDRGHGYTF,TGTGCCAGCAGCGTGGACAGGGGGCATGGCTACACCTTC
TRBJ1-5,14,TRBV6-1,TRBD1,CASSYYRGGQPQHF,TGTGCCAGCAGTTATTACAGGGGAGGTCAGCCCCAGCATTTT
TRBJ2-3,12,TRBV29-1,NA,CSVETVGDTQYF,TGCAGCGTTGAAACGGTTGGAGATACGCAGTATTTT
TRBJ1-1,12,TRBV5-1,TRBD1,CASSLGQGFAFF,TGCGCCAGCAGCTTAGGACAGGGTTTCGCTTTCTTT
TRBJ2-5,15,TRBV5-6,NA,CASSLFLTGQETQYF,TGTGCCAGCAGCTTGTTTTTGACGGGCCAAGAGACCCAGTACTTC
TRBJ1-1,13,TRBV28,NA,CASSSPDSHEAFF,TGTGCCAGCAGTTCACCCGACAGCCATGAAGCTTTCTTT
TRBJ2-1,16,TRBV15,TRBD2,CATSRGPAGGYNEQFF,TGTGCCACCAGCAGAGGCCCAGCGGGGGGTTACAATGAGCAGTTCTTC
TRBJ1-1,13,TRBV10-3,TRBD1,CATYRGANTEAFF,TGTGCCACGTACAGGGGGGCGAACACTGAAGCTTTCTTT
TRBJ2-7,15,TRBV18,TRBD2,CASSTRLAGKGEQYF,TGTGCCAGCTCAACCCGACTAGCGGGAAAGGGCGAGCAGTACTTC
TRBJ2-4,12,TRBV2,TRBD1,CASRDRANIQYF,TGTGCCAGCCGGGACAGGGCCAACATTCAGTACTTC
TRBJ2-3,15,TRBV28,TRBD2,CASSFEAGGGDTQYF,TGTGCCAGCAGTTTTGAAGCGGGAGGGGGAGATACGCAGTATTTT
TRBJ1-2,17,TRBV5-6,NA,CASSLESGRGYNYGYTF,TGTGCCAGCAGCTTGGAAAGTGGCAGGGGCTATAACTATGGCTACACCTTC
TRBJ2-6,19,TRBV7-2,TRBD1,CASSFAGGISLSGANVLTF,TGTGCCAGCAGCTTCGCAGGGGGTATAAGTTTGTCTGGGGCCAACGTCCTGACTTTC
TRBJ2-3,12,TRBV9,NA,CASSVGGGAQYF,TGTGCCAGCAGCGTAGGAGGCGGGGCGCAGTATTTT
TRBJ2-7,15,TRBV13,TRBD2,CASSLSWGGNYEQYF,TGTGCCAGCAGCTTATCGTGGGGAGGGAACTACGAGCAGTACTTC
TRBJ2-3,12,TRBV6-6,NA,CASSYGPDTQYF,TGTGCCAGCAGTTACGGCCCAGATACGCAGTATTTT
TRBJ2-3,14,TRBV10-3,TRBD2,CAIASSGGGDTQYF,TGTGCCATCGCATCTAGCGGGGGCGGAGATACGCAGTATTTT
TRBJ2-5,14,TRBV28,TRBD2,CASSTTSGKETQYF,TGTGCCAGCAGTACGACTAGCGGGAAAGAGACCCAGTACTTC